This section outlines one T cell receptor beta chain sequence together with its context. In the authors' methods: Amplified reference gene primers provided the basis for estimating nucleated cell counts. The repertoire was sequenced with immunoSEQ multiplex PCR; TCRdb's copy has only in-frame clones and lacks some. V and J calls plus clone size are reproduced from that table; the DNA served to infer D and trimming. Altogether under 250,000 clones are present, more than 70% being singletons, with the ten largest covering 9% to 15%. The data originate from a study of blood T cell repertoires in COVID-19. About the study: Some COVID-19 samples were acute and others convalescent; all came from the United States, Italy and Spain.

The CDR3 is made up of 12 amino acids. Trimming removed 4 bases from V and 5 bases from J, with 8 bases in between. The V gene's germline CDR1 is LNHDA and CDR2 SQIVND (reference sequence). Material: peripheral blood. The V gene is TRBV19, the J gene TRBJ1-2; D gene ambiguous. The sequence came from an elderly man with acute or convalescent COVID-19. CDR3 amino acids: CASSSQTYGYTF. The CDR3 region has the DNA TGTGCCAGTAGTAGTCAGACATATGGCTACACCTTC.